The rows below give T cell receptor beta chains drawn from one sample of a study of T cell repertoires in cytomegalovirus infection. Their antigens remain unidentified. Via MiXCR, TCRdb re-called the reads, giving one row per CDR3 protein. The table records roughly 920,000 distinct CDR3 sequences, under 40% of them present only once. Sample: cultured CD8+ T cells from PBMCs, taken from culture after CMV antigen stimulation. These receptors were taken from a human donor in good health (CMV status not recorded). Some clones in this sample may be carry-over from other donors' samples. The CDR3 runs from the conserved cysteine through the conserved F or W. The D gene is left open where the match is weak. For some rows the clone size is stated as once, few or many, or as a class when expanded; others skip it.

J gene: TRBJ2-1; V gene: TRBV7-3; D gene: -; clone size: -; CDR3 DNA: TGTGCCAGCAGCTTAACTATCGAAAATGAGCAGTTCTTC; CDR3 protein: CASSLTIENEQFF
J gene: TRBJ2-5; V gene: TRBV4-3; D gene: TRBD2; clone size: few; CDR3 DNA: TGCGCCAGCAGCCTCGGACTAGCGCGGCACCAAGAGACCCAGTACTTC; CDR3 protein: CASSLGLARHQETQYF
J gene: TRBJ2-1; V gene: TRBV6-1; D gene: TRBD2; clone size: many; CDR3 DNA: TGTGCCAGCAGTGAAGGGGAGGGCTACAATGAGCAGTTCTTC; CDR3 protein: CASSEGEGYNEQFF
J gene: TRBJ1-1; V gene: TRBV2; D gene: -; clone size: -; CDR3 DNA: TGTGCCAGCAGTGAAGGGTTCAGCATGAACACTGAAGCTTTCTTT; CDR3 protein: CASSEGFSMNTEAFF
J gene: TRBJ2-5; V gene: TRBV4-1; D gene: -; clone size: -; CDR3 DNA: TGCGCCAGCAGCCAATCCCTTTCCGAGGGCTACCAAGAGACCCAGTACTTC; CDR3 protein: CASSQSLSEGYQETQYF
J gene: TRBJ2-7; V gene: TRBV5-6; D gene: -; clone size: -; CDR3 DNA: TGTGCCAGCAACATCGGGGGATCCTACGAGCAGTACTTC; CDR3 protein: CASNIGGSYEQYF
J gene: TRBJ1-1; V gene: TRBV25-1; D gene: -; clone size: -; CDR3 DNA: TGTGCCAGCAGTCCTATGAGGGGGGCGAGAACTGAAGCTTTCTTT; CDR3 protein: CASSPMRGARTEAFF
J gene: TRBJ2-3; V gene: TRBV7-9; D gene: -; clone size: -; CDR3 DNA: TGTGCCAGCAGCTTAGGTAACACCGGCACAGATACGCAGTATTTT; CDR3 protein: CASSLGNTGTDTQYF
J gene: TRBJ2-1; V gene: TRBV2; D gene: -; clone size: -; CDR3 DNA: TGTGCCAGTTTATACTCCGCCTCCAATGAGCAGTTCTTC; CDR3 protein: CASLYSASNEQFF
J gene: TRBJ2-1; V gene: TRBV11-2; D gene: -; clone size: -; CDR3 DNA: TGTGCCAACAGCCCCCCGGGTAATGAGCAGTTCTTC; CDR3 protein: CANSPPGNEQFF
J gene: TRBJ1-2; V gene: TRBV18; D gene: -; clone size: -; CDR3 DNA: TGTGCCAGCTCACTATTCGCGACAGAGGATGGCTACACCTTC; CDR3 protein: CASSLFATEDGYTF
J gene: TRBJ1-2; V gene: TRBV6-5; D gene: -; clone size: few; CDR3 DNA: TGTGCCAGCAGTTATGGGGGGGCGCGGGGCTACACCTTC; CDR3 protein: CASSYGGARGYTF
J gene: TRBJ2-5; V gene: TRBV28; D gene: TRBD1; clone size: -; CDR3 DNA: TGTGCCAGCAGTGACCAGGGACAGGCGTCCGAGACCCAGTACTTC; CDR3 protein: CASSDQGQASETQYF
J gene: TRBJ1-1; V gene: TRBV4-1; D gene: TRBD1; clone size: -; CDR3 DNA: TGCGCCAGCAGCCTTACCGGGACAGATAACACTGAAGCTTTCTTT; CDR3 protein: CASSLTGTDNTEAFF
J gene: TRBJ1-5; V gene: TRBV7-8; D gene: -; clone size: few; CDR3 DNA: TGTGCCAGCAGCTTATGGGGGCCTGTTCGCAATCAGCCCCAGCATTTT; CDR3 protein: CASSLWGPVRNQPQHF
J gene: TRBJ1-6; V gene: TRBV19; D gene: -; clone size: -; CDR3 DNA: TGTGCCAGTAGTTGGTTGAATTCACCCCTCCACTTT; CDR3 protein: CASSWLNSPLHF
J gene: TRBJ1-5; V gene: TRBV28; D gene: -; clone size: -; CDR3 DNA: TGTGCCAGCTCCGGTTTAAATAGCAATCAGCCCCAGCATTTT; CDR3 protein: CASSGLNSNQPQHF
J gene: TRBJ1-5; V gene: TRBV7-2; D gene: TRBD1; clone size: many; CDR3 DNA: TGTGCCAGCAGCTTTCCCGGGACAGCCCCGGCCCAGCATTTT; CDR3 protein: CASSFPGTAPAQHF
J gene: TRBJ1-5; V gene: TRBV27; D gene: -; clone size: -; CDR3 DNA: TGTGCCGCCGGGGTCCGTCAGGGTCAGCCCCAGCATTTT; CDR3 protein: CAAGVRQGQPQHF
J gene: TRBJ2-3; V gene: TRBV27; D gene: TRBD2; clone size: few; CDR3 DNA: TGTGCCAGCAGTTCCCTCGCGGGGGGGCATTCAGATACGCAGTATTTT; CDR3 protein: CASSSLAGGHSDTQYF
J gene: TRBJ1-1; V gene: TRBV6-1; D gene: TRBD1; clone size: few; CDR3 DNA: TGTGCCAGCAGTGAAGCCGACAGGGATTGGAACACTGAAGCTTTCTTT; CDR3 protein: CASSEADRDWNTEAFF
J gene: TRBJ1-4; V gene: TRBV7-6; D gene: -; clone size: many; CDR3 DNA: TGTGCCAGCAGCCATGATGGGGGTGTTGAAAAACTGTTTTTT; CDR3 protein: CASSHDGGVEKLFF
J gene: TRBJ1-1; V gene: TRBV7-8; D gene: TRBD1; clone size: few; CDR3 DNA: TGTGCCGGGAGGACAGGGAACACTGAAGCTTTCTTT; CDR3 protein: CAGRTGNTEAFF
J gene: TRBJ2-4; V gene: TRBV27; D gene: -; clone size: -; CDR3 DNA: TGTGCCAGCAGCCTCGATAGGCTAGCCAAAAACATTCAGTACTTC; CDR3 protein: CASSLDRLAKNIQYF
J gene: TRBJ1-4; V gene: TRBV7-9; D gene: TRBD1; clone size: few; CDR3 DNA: TGTGCCAGCAGCTCATCTCGAATGGGACAGGGCGGTGAAAAACTGTTTTTT; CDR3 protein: CASSSSRMGQGGEKLFF
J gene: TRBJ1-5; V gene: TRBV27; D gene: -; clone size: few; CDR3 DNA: TGTGCCAGCAGTTTATCCCAGACCGGGCGGCCCCAGCATTTT; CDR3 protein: CASSLSQTGRPQHF
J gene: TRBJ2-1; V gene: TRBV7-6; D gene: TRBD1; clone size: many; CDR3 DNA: TGTGCCAGCAGCTTAAATATTGGGACAGGGGGGAACAATGAGCAGTTCTTC; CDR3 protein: CASSLNIGTGGNNEQFF
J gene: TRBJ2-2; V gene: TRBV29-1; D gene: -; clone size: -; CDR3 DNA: TGCAGCGTTTGGTGGAACACCGGGGAGCTGTTTTTT; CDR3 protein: CSVWWNTGELFF
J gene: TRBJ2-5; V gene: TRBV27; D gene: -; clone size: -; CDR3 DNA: TGTGCCAGCAGTTTATCGTGGCAAGAGACCCAGTACTTC; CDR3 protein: CASSLSWQETQYF
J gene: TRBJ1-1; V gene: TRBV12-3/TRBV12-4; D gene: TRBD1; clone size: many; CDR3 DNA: TGTGCCAGCAGTCTACCAGGACAGGGATGGACTGAAGCTTTCTTT; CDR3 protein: CASSLPGQGWTEAFF
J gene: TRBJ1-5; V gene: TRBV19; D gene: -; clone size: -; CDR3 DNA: TGTGCCAGTAGTATAAATACGGGCAATCAGCCCCAGCATTTT; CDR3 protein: CASSINTGNQPQHF
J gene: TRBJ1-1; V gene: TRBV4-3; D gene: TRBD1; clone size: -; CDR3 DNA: TGCGCCAGCAGCCAAAACACAGGGGCGAACACTGAAGCTTTCTTT; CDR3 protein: CASSQNTGANTEAFF
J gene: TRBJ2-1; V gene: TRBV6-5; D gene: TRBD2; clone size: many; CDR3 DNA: TGTGCCAGCAGTTACCCCGGGACTAGCGGGGAGGGGGCCTACAATGAGCAGTTCTTC; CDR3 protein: CASSYPGTSGEGAYNEQFF
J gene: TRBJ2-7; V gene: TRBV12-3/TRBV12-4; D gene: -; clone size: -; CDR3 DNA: TGTGCCAGCAGGACAGGTTACTCCTACGAGCAGTACTTC; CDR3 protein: CASRTGYSYEQYF
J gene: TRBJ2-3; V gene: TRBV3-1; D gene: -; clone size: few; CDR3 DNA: TGTGCCAGCAGCCCTGGGGGGGGGGCCGGAGATACGCAGTATTTT; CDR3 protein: CASSPGGGAGDTQYF
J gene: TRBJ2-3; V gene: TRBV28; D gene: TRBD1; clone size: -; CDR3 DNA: TGTGCCAGCAGTTTTCCGATCGGGACAGTATTCACAGATACGCAGTATTTT; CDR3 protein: CASSFPIGTVFTDTQYF
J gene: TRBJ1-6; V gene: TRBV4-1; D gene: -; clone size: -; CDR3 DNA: TGCGCCAGCAGCCAAGACACGTTCCCGGATTCACCCCTCCACTTT; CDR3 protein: CASSQDTFPDSPLHF
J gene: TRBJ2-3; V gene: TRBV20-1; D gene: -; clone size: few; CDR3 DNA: TGCAGTGCTATCGGACACTTACCTAGACGTACGCAGTATTTT; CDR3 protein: CSAIGHLPRRTQYF
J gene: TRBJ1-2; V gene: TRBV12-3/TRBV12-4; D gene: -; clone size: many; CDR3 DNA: TGTGCCAGCAGTTTGGACGGATTCTATGGCTACACCTTC; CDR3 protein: CASSLDGFYGYTF
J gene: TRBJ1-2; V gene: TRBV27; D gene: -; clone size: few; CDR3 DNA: TGTGCCAGCAGACCTGACGGTGCTAACTATGGCTACACCTTC; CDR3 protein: CASRPDGANYGYTF
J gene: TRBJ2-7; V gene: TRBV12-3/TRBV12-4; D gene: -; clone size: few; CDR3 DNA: TGTGCCAGCAGCCCTTGGGGGGCCGGGATCTACGAGCAGTACTTC; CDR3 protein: CASSPWGAGIYEQYF
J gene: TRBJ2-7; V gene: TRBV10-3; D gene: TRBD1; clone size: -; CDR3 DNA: TGTGCCATCAGAATAAACCCGACAGGGCCCGAGCAGTACTTC; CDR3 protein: CAIRINPTGPEQYF